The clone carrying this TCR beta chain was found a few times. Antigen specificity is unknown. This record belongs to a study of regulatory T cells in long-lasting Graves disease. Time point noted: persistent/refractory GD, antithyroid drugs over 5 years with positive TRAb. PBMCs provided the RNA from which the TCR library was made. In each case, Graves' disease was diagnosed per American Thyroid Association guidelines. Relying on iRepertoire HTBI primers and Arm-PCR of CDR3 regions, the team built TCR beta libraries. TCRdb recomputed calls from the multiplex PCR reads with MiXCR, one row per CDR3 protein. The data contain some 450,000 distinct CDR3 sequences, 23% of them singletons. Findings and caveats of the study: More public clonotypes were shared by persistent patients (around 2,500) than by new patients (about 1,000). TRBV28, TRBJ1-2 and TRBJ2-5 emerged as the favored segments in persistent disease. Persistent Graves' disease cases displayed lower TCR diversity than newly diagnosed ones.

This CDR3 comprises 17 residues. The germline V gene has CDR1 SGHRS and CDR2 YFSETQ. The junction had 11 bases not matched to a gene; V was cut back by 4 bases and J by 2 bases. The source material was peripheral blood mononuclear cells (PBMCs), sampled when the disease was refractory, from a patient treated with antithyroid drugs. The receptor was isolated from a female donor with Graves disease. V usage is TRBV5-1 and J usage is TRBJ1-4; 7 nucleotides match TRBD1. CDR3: CASSDNPGQVTNEKLFF. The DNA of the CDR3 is TGCGCCAGCAGCGACAACCCAGGACAGGTCACTAATGAAAAACTGTTTTTT.